This TCR beta chain was captured in a study of blood T cell repertoires in COVID-19. For the study at large: The analysed material was cDNA or gDNA that came from T cells, B-cell-depleted T cells, or PBMCs.

Data came from immunoSEQ multiplex PCR; TCRdb stores just in-frame clones and leaves some out. This sample has about 230,000 clones, with approximately 87% found just once. In germline, CDR1 is WNHNN, CDR2 SYGVQD (reference sequence). The CDR3 length is 17 residues. V was clipped by 1 base and J by 1 base; unmatched bases: 7. Sequencing used peripheral blood. The J gene is TRBJ2-5, the V gene TRBV10-1, with 9 bases lining up with TRBD2. The receptor was derived from a woman in her 70s with active or convalescent COVID-19. CDR3 sequence (DNA): TGCGCCAGCAGTGAGTTGGTAGCGGGAGTGGGCCAAGAGACCCAGTACTTC. It yields the protein CASSELVAGVGQETQYF.